The clone carrying this T cell receptor beta chain was detected many times. From the reads, TCRdb called clonotypes with MiXCR, one entry per CDR3 protein. The sample holds 250,000 to 300,000 distinct CDR3 sequences; 15% to 20% are singletons and the top ten take approximately 44%. This entry comes from a study of T cell repertoires in cytomegalovirus infection. V was pared by 3 bases and J by 1 base, with 6 bases between. The germline V gene encodes CDR1 MGHRA and CDR2 YSYEKL. This CDR3 spans 14 amino acids. The sequence derives from a human donor in good health (CMV status not recorded). Some clones in this sample may be carry-over from other donors' samples. Sequencing input: CD8+ T cells from PBMCs. The chain joins TRBV4-1 to TRBJ2-2; no clear D. The CDR3 protein is CASSHRRNTGELFF. In nucleotides, the CDR3 is TGCGCCAGCAGCCATCGCAGGAACACCGGGGAGCTGTTTTTT.